This TCR beta chain was observed in a study of regulatory T cells in long-lasting Graves disease. This clonotype was seen repeatedly, ten times or more. Through Arm-PCR of CDR3 regions and iRepertoire HTBI primers, TCR beta libraries were built. TCRdb recomputed calls from the multiplex PCR reads with MiXCR, one row per CDR3 protein. The table shows roughly 400,000 distinct CDR3 sequences, with about 15% occurring only once. Time point given: newly diagnosed GD, antithyroid drugs for less than 3 months. With RNA extracted from PBMCs as input, the TCR library was made. The CDR3 spans 16 residues. After removal of 0 bases from V and 5 bases from J, the junction contained 9 bases not matched to a gene. These data also formed part of another study, on T cells in Graves' hyperthyroidism and ophthalmopathy.

The receptor comes from a woman under 30 with Graves disease. The sample consisted of peripheral blood mononuclear cells (PBMCs), taken at new diagnosis, from a patient treated with antithyroid drugs. The chain combines TRBV12-3 or TRBV12-4 with TRBJ2-7, with 8 positions matching TRBD2. The CDR3 sequence is CASSLARQLAVHEQYF. The CDR3 DNA is TGTGCCAGCAGTTTAGCTCGTCAACTAGCGGTCCACGAGCAGTACTTC.